This T cell receptor (beta chain) was captured in a study of CD8+ T cells in alopecia areata. Study results and limitations: A large proportion of expanded lesional clones were detected persisting in scalp and blood during tofacitinib.

The treatment here: oral pan-JAK inhibitor, 5-10 mg twice daily. Sequencing used cDNA as its template, made by extracting RNA and reverse transcribing it. TCRdb's table, derived via immunoSEQ multiplex PCR, lists solely in-frame clones and lacks some. The sample holds 150,000 to 200,000 clones, approximately 51% seen once. As to this clone: The antigen remains undetermined.

CDR1 is GTSNPN and CDR2 is SVGIG in the germline V gene (reference sequence). V was pared by 3 bases and J by 3 bases, with 4 bases of the junction left unmatched. This CDR3 contains 15 residues. Sequences were derived from CD8+ T cells sorted from blood, sampled around week 53, from a patient treated with tofacitinib. The receptor's source is a human donor with alopecia areata. The chain has TRBV30 and TRBJ2-6; 8 bases are shared with TRBD1. As DNA, the CDR3 is TGTGCCTGGAGCCAGGGGGCGTATGGGGCCAACGTCCTGACTTTC. It specifies CAWSQGAYGANVLTF. Combining the CDR3 with reference TRBV30 and TRBJ2-6 gives the whole variable domain SQTIHQWPATLVQPVGSPLSLECTVEGTSNPNLYWYRQAAGRGLQLLFYSVGIGQISSEVPQNLSASRPQDRQFILSSKKLLLSDSGFYLCAWSQGAYGANVLTFGAGSRLTVL.